The rows below give T cell receptor beta chains drawn from one sample of a study of OX40 agonist ivuxolimab in advanced cancers. The method was immunoSEQ multiplex PCR; TCRdb's version includes in-frame clones alone and lacks a portion of them. This sample has approximately 68,000 clones, with roughly 88% found just once. Source: CD4+ or CD8+ T cells sorted from blood, taken in a trial of the OX40 agonist ivuxolimab. These TCRs come from an adult with an advanced solid tumor such as melanoma, head and neck, liver or kidney cancer. Each CDR3 is given with its conserved first and last residue. The D gene is left open where the match is weak. Some rows mark clone size as missing; the rest say once, few, many or name a class of expanded clone.

>TRBV18|TRBD1|.|TRBJ2-7
CASSPMGQGNSYEQYF
TGTGCCAGCTCACCCATGGGACAGGGAAATTCCTACGAGCAGTACTTC
>TRBV7-7|TRBD2|.|TRBJ2-3
CASSLGLAGGTDTQYF
TGTGCCAGCAGCTTAGGACTAGCGGGAGGCACAGATACGCAGTATTTT
>TRBV9|TRBD2|.|TRBJ2-2
CASSVGRESTGELFF
TGTGCCAGCAGCGTAGGGCGGGAGAGTACCGGGGAGCTGTTTTTT
>TRBV25-1|TRBD1|few|TRBJ2-2
CASSEDRGLPNTGELFF
TGTGCCAGCAGTGAGGACAGGGGTCTACCGAACACCGGGGAGCTGTTTTTT
>TRBV5-5|TRBD1|.|TRBJ1-1
CASSSDRVAEAFF
TGTGCCAGCAGCTCGGACAGGGTAGCTGAAGCTTTCTTT
>TRBV5-6|.|.|TRBJ2-5
CASSLVETQYF
TGTGCCAGCAGCTTGGTTGAGACCCAGTACTTC
>TRBV7-9|TRBD2|.|TRBJ2-1
CASSSGTSGDNEQFF
TGTGCCAGCAGCTCTGGGACTAGCGGAGACAATGAGCAGTTCTTC
>TRBV18|.|once|TRBJ1-4
CASSRTAKAITTNEKLFF
TGTGCCAGCTCACGGACAGCGAAGGCCATTACAACTAATGAAAAACTGTTTTTT
>TRBV12-2|.|.|TRBJ2-4
CASRLGGAEKNIQYF
TGTGCAAGTCGCTTAGGAGGGGCGGAAAAAAACATTCAGTACTTC
>TRBV5-1|.|.|TRBJ1-2
CASKNFFQGGYGYTF
TGCGCCAGCAAAAATTTTTTTCAGGGAGGCTATGGCTACACCTTC
>TRBV27|.|.|TRBJ1-1
CASSSNRIEAFF
TGTGCCAGCAGTTCCAACAGGATCGAAGCTTTCTTT
>TRBV7-9|.|.|TRBJ1-4
CASVKEGQNEKLFF
TGTGCCAGCGTCAAAGAGGGCCAGAATGAAAAACTGTTTTTT
>TRBV19|TRBD1|.|TRBJ1-5
CASSRDRVDQPQHF
TGTGCCAGTAGTAGGGACAGGGTTGACCAGCCCCAGCATTTT
>TRBV18|TRBD1|.|TRBJ2-5
CASSPGTGAWETQYF
TGTGCCAGCTCACCAGGGACAGGGGCCTGGGAGACCCAGTACTTC
>TRBV28|.|.|TRBJ1-1
CASSFNMNTEAFF
TGTGCCAGCAGTTTTAACATGAACACTGAAGCTTTCTTT
>TRBV19|TRBD1|.|TRBJ2-5
CASSMDRETQYF
TGTGCCAGTAGTATGGACAGGGAGACCCAGTACTTC
>TRBV19|.|.|TRBJ1-2
CASSNTGYYGYTF
TGTGCCAGTAGTAACACGGGATACTATGGCTACACCTTC
>TRBV5-1|TRBD1|.|TRBJ2-5
CASSQGQAPQETQYF
TGCGCCAGCAGCCAGGGACAGGCTCCCCAAGAGACCCAGTACTTC
>TRBV5-4|.|.|TRBJ2-7
CASSFSRDGYEQYF
TGTGCCAGCAGCTTTTCCCGGGACGGCTACGAGCAGTACTTC
>TRBV18|TRBD1|.|TRBJ1-1
CASSSGGRSTEAFF
TGTGCCAGCTCATCAGGGGGTAGAAGCACTGAAGCTTTCTTT
>TRBV18|.|.|TRBJ2-5
CASSQRGGEETQYF
TGTGCCAGCTCACAGCGAGGGGGGGAAGAGACCCAGTACTTC
>TRBV4-2|TRBD2|.|TRBJ2-7
CASSQGRGLAGVGHEQYF
TGTGCCAGCAGCCAAGGCAGGGGACTAGCGGGAGTGGGCCACGAGCAGTACTTC